This TCR beta chain emerged from a study of blood T cells in healthy people across ages. Study-level findings and limits: Diversity estimates from one million T cells were considered underestimates. Among T cells, TCR beta diversity per million cells dropped roughly linearly as age rose.

It was with a sample-barcoded 5' primer and a J-beta primer mix that a second PCR of roughly 7 to 12 cycles was run. In TCRdb, the 5' RACE reads were re-called with MiXCR into one record per CDR3 protein. This table has about 1.4 million distinct CDR3 sequences, 45% to 70% appearing once. As for this clonotype: Its antigen is currently unknown.

In germline, CDR1 is SEHNR, CDR2 FQNEAQ (reference sequence). CDR3 length equals 16 residues. V dropped 5 bases and J dropped 6; count of bases not matched to a gene: 11. This TCR derives from a man aged 18 to 30 in good health. Material for sequencing was blood. The chain carries TRBV7-9 and TRBJ2-7; 12 bases align to TRBD1. The CDR3 sequence: CASSQQAGTGGGEQYF. Here the CDR3 DNA reads TGTGCCAGCAGCCAACAAGCCGGGACAGGGGGCGGCGAGCAGTACTTC.